This T cell receptor (beta chain) was captured by sequencing in a study of shared clonotypes between healthy human individuals. In this sample, this clone turned up once. Antigen: not known. The study, taken as a whole, reports: Large sequencing depth failed to make sorted-subset sequencing complete, rarefaction showed.

TCRdb's copy holds only in-frame clones and misses some; the assay was immunoSEQ multiplex PCR. The table shows fewer than 1.8 million clones, with 98% occurring only once. V was pared by 3 bases and J by 0 bases, with 9 bases between. CDR1 is SGHKS, CDR2 YYEKEE, per germline (reference sequence). There are 14 residues in the CDR3. V usage is TRBV5-5 and J usage is TRBJ1-1, with D hard to call. The material sequenced was naive CD4+ T cells sorted from blood. The subset denotes: CD45RA+ positively selected. The source of this sequence is a man younger than 40 in good health. The CDR3 DNA reads as TGTGCCAGCAGCTCCTACAGAATGAACACTGAAGCTTTCTTT. Its translation: CASSSYRMNTEAFF.